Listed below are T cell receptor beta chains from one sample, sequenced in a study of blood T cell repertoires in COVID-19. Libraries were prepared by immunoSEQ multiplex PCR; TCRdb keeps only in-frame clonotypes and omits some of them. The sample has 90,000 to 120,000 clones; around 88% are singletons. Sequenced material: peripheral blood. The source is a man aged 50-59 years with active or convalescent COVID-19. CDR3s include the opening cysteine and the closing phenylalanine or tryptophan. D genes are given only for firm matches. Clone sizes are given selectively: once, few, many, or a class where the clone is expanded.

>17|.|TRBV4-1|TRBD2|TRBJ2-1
CASSPSRGGSSYNEQFF
TGCGCCAGCAGCCCTTCAAGGGGCGGGAGCTCCTACAATGAGCAGTTCTTC
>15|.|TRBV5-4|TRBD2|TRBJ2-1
CASSLAGTSLNEQFF
TGTGCCAGCAGCTTGGCTGGGACTAGCCTGAATGAGCAGTTCTTC
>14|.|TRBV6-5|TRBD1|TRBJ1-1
CASSQTGRPTEAFF
TGTGCCAGCAGCCAGACAGGGCGGCCCACTGAAGCTTTCTTT
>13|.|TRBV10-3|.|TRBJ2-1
CAIGETRGNEQFF
TGTGCCATCGGCGAGACTAGAGGCAATGAGCAGTTCTTC
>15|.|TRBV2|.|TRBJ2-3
CASSGAGLSTDTQYF
TGTGCCAGCAGTGGTGCGGGACTCAGCACAGATACGCAGTATTTT
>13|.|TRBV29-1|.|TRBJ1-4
CSVGGEGNEKLFF
TGCAGCGTTGGTGGAGAGGGTAATGAAAAACTGTTTTTT
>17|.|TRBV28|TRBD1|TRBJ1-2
CASIPRRDRNFNYGYTF
TGTGCCAGCATTCCCAGGAGGGACAGAAACTTCAACTATGGCTACACCTTC
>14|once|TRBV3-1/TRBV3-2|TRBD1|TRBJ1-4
CASSPRGRNEKLFF
TGTGCCAGCAGCCCGAGGGGGCGAAATGAAAAACTGTTTTTT
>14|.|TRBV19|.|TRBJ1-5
CASSEAFSNQPQHF
TGTGCCAGTAGTGAGGCATTTAGCAATCAGCCCCAGCATTTT
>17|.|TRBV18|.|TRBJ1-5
CASSPLSRTASNQPQHF
TGTGCCAGCTCACCACTTAGTCGGACAGCAAGCAATCAGCCCCAGCATTTT
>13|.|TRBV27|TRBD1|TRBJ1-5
CASGLQGDQPQHF
TGTGCCAGCGGACTACAGGGGGATCAGCCCCAGCATTTT
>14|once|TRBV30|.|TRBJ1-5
CAWSANQVNQPQHF
TGTGCCTGGAGTGCTAACCAAGTGAATCAGCCCCAGCATTTT
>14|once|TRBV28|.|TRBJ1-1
CASSLGQEGAEAFF
TGTGCCAGCAGTTTAGGTCAAGAGGGCGCTGAAGCTTTCTTT
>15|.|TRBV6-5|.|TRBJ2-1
CASRFRDLRNNEQFF
TGTGCCAGCAGATTTCGGGACTTGAGAAACAATGAGCAGTTCTTC
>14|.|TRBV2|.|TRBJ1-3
CASREGGSGNTIYF
TGTGCCAGCAGAGAGGGTGGATCTGGAAACACCATATATTTT
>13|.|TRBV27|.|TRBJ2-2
CASSLSSTGELFF
TGTGCCAGCAGTTTATCGAGCACCGGGGAGCTGTTTTTT
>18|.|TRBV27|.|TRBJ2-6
CASSLKGVLFSGANVLTF
TGTGCCAGCAGTTTAAAGGGGGTCCTTTTCTCTGGGGCCAACGTCCTGACTTTC
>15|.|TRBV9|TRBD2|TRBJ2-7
CASSVAGEGSYEQYF
TGTGCCAGCAGCGTTGCGGGAGAGGGCTCCTACGAGCAGTACTTC
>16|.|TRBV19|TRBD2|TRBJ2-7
CASSMRTSGATYEQYF
TGTGCCAGTAGTATGAGAACTAGCGGCGCAACCTACGAGCAGTACTTC
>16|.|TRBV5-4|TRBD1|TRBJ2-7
CASSLPPGTGGYEQYF
TGTGCCAGCAGCTTACCTCCCGGGACAGGGGGCTACGAGCAGTACTTC
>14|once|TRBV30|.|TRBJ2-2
CAWTGTINTGELFF
TGTGCCTGGACCGGAACTATCAACACCGGGGAGCTGTTTTTT
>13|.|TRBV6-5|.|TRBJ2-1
CASSYQGINEQFF
TGTGCCAGCAGTTACCAGGGGATTAATGAGCAGTTCTTC
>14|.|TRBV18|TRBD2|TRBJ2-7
CASSPPGGNLEQYF
TGTGCCAGCTCACCACCGGGGGGGAACCTCGAGCAGTACTTC
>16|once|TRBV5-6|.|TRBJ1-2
CASSYPGTQAHYGYTF
TGTGCCAGCAGCTATCCCGGGACACAGGCCCACTATGGCTACACCTTC
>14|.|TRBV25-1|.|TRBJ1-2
CASSGSSYGNGYTF
TGTGCCAGCAGTGGAAGCTCTTACGGGAATGGCTACACCTTC
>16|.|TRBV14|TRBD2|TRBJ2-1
CASSQEGTRSYNEQFF
TGTGCCAGCAGCCAAGAGGGGACTAGATCCTACAATGAGCAGTTCTTC
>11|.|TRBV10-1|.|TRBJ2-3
CASSDRGGQYF
TGCGCCAGCAGTGACAGGGGTGGGCAGTATTTT
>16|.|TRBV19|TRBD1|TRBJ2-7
CASSIGPGRGQYEQYF
TGTGCCAGTAGTATAGGTCCGGGCAGGGGACAGTACGAGCAGTACTTC
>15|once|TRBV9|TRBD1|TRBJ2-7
CASSPRTGGWYEQYF
TGTGCCAGCAGCCCCCGGACAGGGGGCTGGTACGAGCAGTACTTC
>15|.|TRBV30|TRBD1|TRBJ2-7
CAWSTYRGQGFEQYF
TGTGCCTGGAGCACCTACCGAGGACAGGGTTTCGAGCAGTACTTC
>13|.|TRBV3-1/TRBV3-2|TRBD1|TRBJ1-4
CASSQVWDRELFF
TGTGCCAGCAGCCAAGTCTGGGACAGGGAACTGTTTTTT
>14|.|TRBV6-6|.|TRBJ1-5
CASSYTDSHQPQHF
TGTGCCAGCAGTTACACGGACAGCCATCAGCCCCAGCATTTT
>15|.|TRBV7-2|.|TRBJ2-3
CASSLGLASTDTQYF
TGTGCCAGCAGCTTAGGCTTAGCGTCCACAGATACGCAGTATTTT
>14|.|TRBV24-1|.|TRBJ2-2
CATSETRDTGELFF
TGTGCCACCAGTGAAACCAGGGACACCGGGGAGCTGTTTTTT
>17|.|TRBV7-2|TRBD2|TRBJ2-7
CASSLGPPSGGTYEQYF
TGTGCCAGCAGCTTAGGTCCACCTAGCGGCGGCACCTACGAGCAGTACTTC
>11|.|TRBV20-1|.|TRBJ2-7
CSAPGGSEQYF
TGCAGTGCCCCAGGGGGGAGCGAGCAGTACTTC
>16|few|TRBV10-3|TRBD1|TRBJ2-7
CAISESFADRGYEQYF
TGTGCCATCAGTGAGTCATTCGCGGACAGGGGATACGAGCAGTACTTC
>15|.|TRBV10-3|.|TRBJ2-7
CAISEWAGNSYEQYF
TGTGCCATCAGTGAATGGGCGGGGAACTCCTACGAGCAGTACTTC
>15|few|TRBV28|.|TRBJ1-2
CASTDLGVRNYGYTF
TGTGCCAGCACCGACCTAGGGGTTCGCAACTATGGCTACACCTTC
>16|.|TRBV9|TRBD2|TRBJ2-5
CASSVGLAGRRETQYF
TGTGCCAGCAGCGTAGGACTAGCGGGGCGAAGAGAGACCCAGTACTTC
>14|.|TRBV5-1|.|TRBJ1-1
CASSTSRSNTEAFF
TGCGCCAGCAGCACCTCCAGGTCTAACACTGAAGCTTTCTTT
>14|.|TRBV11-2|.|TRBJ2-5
CASSLVYGQETQYF
TGTGCCAGCAGCTTAGTATACGGCCAAGAGACCCAGTACTTC
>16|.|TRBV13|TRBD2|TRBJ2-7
CASSFRTSGKTYEQYF
TGTGCCAGCAGCTTTAGGACTAGCGGAAAAACCTACGAGCAGTACTTC
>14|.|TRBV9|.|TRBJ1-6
CASSVVDRRAQLHF
TGTGCCAGCAGCGTAGTCGACAGACGGGCCCAACTCCACTTT
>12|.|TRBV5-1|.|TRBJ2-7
CASSLQGYEQYF
TGCGCCAGCAGCTTACAGGGCTACGAGCAGTACTTC
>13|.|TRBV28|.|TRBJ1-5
CATIDRSNQPQHF
TGTGCCACCATAGACAGGAGCAATCAGCCCCAGCATTTT